This entry lists 30 T cell receptor beta chains sequenced from one sample in a study of cytomegalovirus exposure and HLA in healthy donors. Vbeta (60) and Jbeta (13) primers were used in the PCR. The method was immunoSEQ multiplex PCR; TCRdb's version includes in-frame clones alone and lacks a portion of them. This sample has 90,000 to 100,000 clones, with 82% found just once. Sequenced: PBMCs. The source is a man over 45 in good health and CMV-seronegative.

V and J are TRBV12-5 and TRBJ2-3; TRBD1 matches at 12 bases. J lost 2 bases, V lost 2 bases, and 17 bases had no gene match. The CDR3 consists of 21 residues. CDR1 is LGHNT, CDR2 FRNRAP, per germline. The CDR3 loop reads CASGLNTPGTGGLAHTDTQYF. The CDR3 DNA sequence: TGTGCTAGTGGTTTGAACACCCCCGGGACAGGGGGCCTAGCACACACAGATACGCAGTATTTT.

The rearrangement uses TRBV7-2 and TRBJ2-7; possible D gene TRBD2, 6 bases. The CDR3 extends over 12 amino acids. V lost 4 bases to trimming and J lost 3 bases, with 7 bases between them. Germline CDR1 SGHTA, CDR2 FQGNSA. DNA of the CDR3: TGTGCCAGCAGCTCGGGACTCTACGAGCAGTACTTC. Amino acid sequence: CASSSGLYEQYF.

There are a few counts of this clone. This chain connects TRBV14 to TRBJ2-2, with D perhaps TRBD1 (6 bases). This CDR3 has 16 amino acids. Germline CDR1 SGHDN, CDR2 FVKESK. The ends were cut back, 0 bases at V and 5 bases at J, with 13 bases in the middle. The CDR3 loop is CASSQERGGYTGELFF. CDR3 nucleotide sequence: TGTGCCAGCAGCCAAGAGAGAGGGGGTTATACCGGGGAGCTGTTTTTT.

V usage is TRBV9 and J usage is TRBJ1-2; 11 positions agree with TRBD1. The CDR3 runs 16 residues. Germline CDR1 and CDR2: SGDLS and YYNGEE. V was clipped by 4 bases and J by 8 bases; unmatched bases: 13. CDR3 sequence reads: CASSLGTGGPSKGYTF. For the CDR3, the DNA is TGTGCCAGCAGCTTAGGGACAGGGGGGCCAAGTAAGGGCTACACCTTC.

This clone was counted only a few times. The CDR3 DNA is TGCGCCAGCAGCCAAGATCGGGTCGACAGGGGAAAAAAGCAGTACTTC. Translation gives CASSQDRVDRGKKQYF. The chain has TRBV4-1 and TRBJ2-7, with 8 bases identical to TRBD1. The CDR3 loop spans 16 amino acids. Germline trimming cut 0 bases from V and 8 bases from J; bases unmatched to any gene: 12. Per the germline V gene, CDR1 is MGHRA and CDR2 is YSYEKL.

About this clone itself: The limits of the CDR3 on the DNA are not certain, so only TCRdb's listed CDR3 is given. The chain couples TRBV28 to TRBJ1-1. Germline assignment: CDR1 MDHEN and CDR2 SYDVKM. The CDR3 is 14 amino acids in total, end residues counted. The CDR3 loop is CASSTSRVDTEAFF.

The chain joins TRBV18 to TRBJ1-2; D is unclear. Between the trimmed V and J ends, which lost 3 bases and 6 bases, there was a span of 5 bases. CDR3 size: 11 residues. In germline, CDR1 is KGHSH, CDR2 LQKENI. CDR3 nucleotides: TGTGCCAGCTCACCGGGAGATGGCTACACCTTC. This sequence encodes CASSPGDGYTF.

The V gene is TRBV27, the J gene TRBJ2-7; 7 bases fit TRBD1. Trimming removed 5 bases from V and 5 bases from J; junction bases left unmatched: 6. Germline V CDR1 and CDR2: MNHEY, SMNVEV (reference sequence). The CDR3 is made up of 13 amino acids. This CDR3 reads CASSRQGFNEQYF. In DNA, the CDR3 is TGTGCCAGCAGTCGACAGGGCTTCAACGAGCAGTACTTC.

The gene calls are TRBV7-2 and TRBJ2-1, with D possibly TRBD1 on 6 matching bases. Deletions cut 5 bases from V and 4 bases from J, with 9 bases between. From germline, CDR1 is SGHTA and CDR2 FQGNSA. This CDR3 comprises 13 residues. CDR3 loop: CASSQDRYNEQFF. For the CDR3, the DNA is TGTGCCAGCAGCCAGGACAGATACAATGAGCAGTTCTTC.

This clone was recorded many times. This chain uses TRBV11-2 with TRBJ1-1; maybe TRBD1 (5 bases). Germline CDR1 is SGHAT and CDR2 is FQNNGV. Deletions cut 3 bases from V and 7 bases from J, with 6 bases between. The CDR3 has 11 amino acids. CDR3 coding DNA: TGTGCCAGCAGCTTGACAGTTGAAGCTTTCTTT. Encoded protein: CASSLTVEAFF.

V and J are TRBV28 and TRBJ1-5; D remains unclear. The germline V and J ends were trimmed by 3 bases and 9 bases, with 6 bases remaining between them. CDR1 and CDR2 (germline): MDHEN, SYDVKM. This CDR3 spans 11 amino acids. The CDR3 sequence: CASSFRGPQHF. Here the CDR3 DNA reads TGTGCCAGCAGTTTCCGGGGGCCCCAGCATTTT. The full variable domain, completed using reference TRBV28 and TRBJ1-5, is DVKVTQSSRYLVKRTGEKVFLECVQDMDHENMFWYRQDPGLGLRLIYFSYDVKMKEKGDIPEGYSVSREKKERFSLILESASTNQTSMYLCASSFRGPQHFGDGTRLSIL.

The V call is TRBV28, the J call TRBJ2-4; no clear D gene. CDR3 length: 14 residues. Germline-derived CDR1 and CDR2 are MDHEN and SYDVKM. V was clipped by 4 bases and J by 10 bases, with 17 bases between them. The CDR3 coding sequence is TGTGCCAGCAGTTCCCCTCGTTTTTCCTTGATTCAGTACTTC. Protein: CASSSPRFSLIQYF.

With respect to this clone: The same CDR3 arises from other DNA sequences in this sample as well. The chain is built from TRBV28 and TRBJ1-5; D is unresolved. V lost 2 bases, J lost 5 bases, and 13 bases lay in between. The CDR3 runs to 15 residues. Germline V gene sequence: CDR1 MDHEN, CDR2 SYDVKM. This CDR3 is CASSLGGRKDQPQHF. In nucleotides, the CDR3 is TGTGCCAGCAGTTTAGGAGGGAGGAAGGATCAGCCCCAGCATTTT.

The genes are TRBV28 and TRBJ1-5, with a tentative D call TRBD1 (6 bases). CDR3 length equals 14 residues. Germline V gene sequence: CDR1 MDHEN, CDR2 SYDVKM. Trimming pared 6 bases from V and 3 bases from J, leaving 12 bases between. The CDR3 DNA reads as TGTGCCAGCAGAAGCGGGGGCCCCAATCAGCCCCAGCATTTT. This gives the protein CASRSGGPNQPQHF. Complete variable domain (other parts from reference TRBV28 and TRBJ1-5): DVKVTQSSRYLVKRTGEKVFLECVQDMDHENMFWYRQDPGLGLRLIYFSYDVKMKEKGDIPEGYSVSREKKERFSLILESASTNQTSMYLCASRSGGPNQPQHFGDGTRLSIL.

The rearrangement uses TRBV30 and TRBJ2-7; 11 nucleotides line up with TRBD2. The CDR3 is 14 amino acids. Trimming cost V 1 base and J 5 bases; bases outside gene matches: 4. Germline CDR1 is GTSNPN and CDR2 is SVGIG (reference sequence). This CDR3 reads CAWSGSGRAHEQYF. CDR3 nucleotide sequence: TGTGCCTGGAGTGGTAGCGGGAGGGCCCACGAGCAGTACTTC.

The rearrangement links TRBV27 to TRBJ2-5; TRBD2 aligns across 9 bases. The CDR3 runs 15 residues. Germline lookup yields CDR1 MNHEY and CDR2 SMNVEV (reference sequence). V shed 3 bases, J shed 4 bases, and the junction held 6 bases outside the gene matches. In nucleotides, the CDR3 is TGTGCCAGCAGTTTCAGCGGGAGGCCCGGAGAGACCCAGTACTTC. Translation: CASSFSGRPGETQYF.

The V and J genes are TRBV7-9 and TRBJ2-7, with TRBD2 matching 7 bases. The CDR3 sequence is 16 residues long. V shed 4 bases and J 4 bases; nucleotides not matched to a gene: 13. Germline loops: CDR1 SEHNR, CDR2 FQNEAQ (reference sequence). CDR3 coding DNA: TGTGCCAGCAGCTACGGAGCGACTAGCTCCCATTACGAGCAGTACTTC. Translating it yields CASSYGATSSHYEQYF. Together with reference TRBV7-9 and TRBJ2-7, the CDR3 gives the full variable domain: DTGVSQNPRHKITKRGQNVTFRCDPISEHNRLYWYRQTLGQGPEFLTYFQNEAQLEKSRLLSDRFSAERPKGSFSTLEIQRTEQGDSAMYLCASSYGATSSHYEQYFGPGTRLTVT.

The chain uses TRBV5-1 and TRBJ2-7; the match to TRBD1 covers 10 bases. The length of the CDR3 is 15 residues. The germline CDR1 and CDR2 sequences are SGHRS and YFSETQ. V dropped 4 bases and J dropped 5; count of bases not matched to a gene: 9. For the CDR3, the DNA is TGCGCCAGCAGCGTTACGACAGGGGGCCTAGACGAGCAGTACTTC. Its translation: CASSVTTGGLDEQYF.

The V call is TRBV18, the J call TRBJ2-7, with a possible D match to TRBD1 (5 bases). From germline, CDR1 is KGHSH and CDR2 LQKENI. The V and J ends lost 2 bases and 3 bases respectively, with 11 bases between them. CDR3 length: 14 residues. CDR3 in amino acids: CASSPTGKDYEQYF. The DNA for the CDR3 is TGTGCCAGCTCACCAACAGGCAAAGACTACGAGCAGTACTTC.

The rearrangement joins TRBV18 to TRBJ2-7, with TRBD1 matching 9 bases. The V gene's germline CDR1 is KGHSH and CDR2 LQKENI. This CDR3 contains 15 residues. V was clipped by 6 bases and J by 6 bases; unmatched bases: 12. The CDR3 loop is CASSTTGTGTREQYF. The CDR3 DNA reads as TGTGCCAGCTCGACGACCGGGACAGGGACGCGCGAGCAGTACTTC.

The chain has TRBV5-1 and TRBJ2-5; D may be TRBD1 (6 bases). The J call may be wrong; the DNA end is better matched by TRBJ2-7. The germline CDR1 and CDR2 sequences are SGHRS and YFSETQ. The CDR3 consists of 12 residues. The chain's CDR3 is CASSPDSPEQYF. CDR3 DNA: TGCGCCAGCAGCCCGGACAGCCCCGAGCAGTACTTC.

The rearrangement links TRBV20-1 to TRBJ2-7; 7 bases map to TRBD2. Looked up from germline, CDR1 is DFQATT and CDR2 is SNEGSKA (reference sequence). Unmatched junction bases numbered 4, after V lost 7 bases and J lost 4 bases. This CDR3 spans 11 amino acids. This CDR3 reads CSGGGRYEQYF. In DNA form, the CDR3 reads TGCAGTGGCGGGGGAAGGTACGAGCAGTACTTC.

In regard to this clone: The junction differs from germline at one of its ends, possibly a read error. The same CDR3 arises from other DNA sequences in this sample as well. The chain carries TRBV28 and TRBJ1-1; D is unresolved. This CDR3 contains 16 residues. The germline gives CDR1 MDHEN, CDR2 SYDVKM. The CDR3 reads CASSLGSNLLRTEAFF. The CDR3 DNA follows: TGTGCCAGCAGTTTAGGTTCGAATCTTTTGCGTACTGAGGCTTTCTTT.

V and J are TRBV7-3 and TRBJ2-5, with 8 positions matching TRBD1. V gave up 5 bases and J gave up 2 bases; unmatched junction bases: 10. CDR3 length: 16 residues. CDR1 and CDR2 from the germline V gene are SGHTA and FQGTGA. This CDR3 is CASSLGQGPGQETQYF. The CDR3 coding sequence is TGTGCCAGCAGCCTCGGACAGGGCCCGGGACAAGAGACCCAGTACTTC.

This chain links TRBV6-5 with TRBJ1-1, with D possibly matching TRBD1 (5 bases). The ends were cut back, 4 bases at V and 5 bases at J, with 11 bases in the middle. The CDR3 contains 13 residues. Germline-derived CDR1 and CDR2 are MNHEY and SVGAGI. The CDR3 sequence: CASSSAGITEAFF. The CDR3 nucleotides read TGTGCCAGCAGTTCCGCAGGGATAACTGAAGCTTTCTTT.

J is TRBJ1-4 and V is TRBV7-6; the D gene is possibly TRBD1 (6 bases). The length of the CDR3 is 16 residues. The germline gives CDR1 SGHVS, CDR2 FNYEAQ. Deletions cut 1 base from V and 0 bases from J, with 9 bases between. The CDR3 loop reads CASSLGGGTTNEKLFF. The CDR3, as DNA: TGTGCCAGCAGCTTAGGAGGGGGTACAACTAATGAAAAACTGTTTTTT.

In its sample, this clone was seen once. The V and J genes are TRBV27 and TRBJ2-7; D unclear. The V end lost 5 bases, the J end lost 9 bases, and 17 bases lay between the germline ends. CDR1 MNHEY and CDR2 SMNVEV come from the germline V gene (reference sequence). The CDR3 covers 13 residues. For the CDR3, the DNA is TGTGCCAGCAGTCCCCAATTATTTCACTGGCAGTACTTC. The encoded protein is CASSPQLFHWQYF.

The table lists this clone with a few counts. The chain is built from TRBV18 and TRBJ2-7, with D possibly TRBD2 on 5 matching bases. CDR3 length: 15 amino acids. Trimming left V 2 bases short and J 0 bases short, with 11 bases between. Per the germline V gene, CDR1 is KGHSH and CDR2 is LQKENI. This CDR3 is CASSPTGVLSYEQYF. The CDR3 nucleotides read TGTGCCAGCTCACCAACCGGGGTCCTCTCCTACGAGCAGTACTTC.

This clone was detected only a few times. CDR3 in amino acids: CASRTGRGRYEQYF. The DNA of the CDR3 is TGTGCCAGCAGGACTGGGAGAGGAAGATACGAGCAGTACTTC. The chain carries TRBV6-6 and TRBJ2-7; tentative D call: TRBD2 (5 bases). Germline V gene data show CDR1 as MNHNY and CDR2 as SVGAGI (reference sequence). The length of the CDR3 is 14 residues. V was trimmed by 6 bases and J by 4 bases, leaving 16 bases between them.

This clone was found once. J is TRBJ2-7 and V is TRBV5-5; possible D gene TRBD2, 6 bases. In germline, CDR1 is SGHKS, CDR2 YYEKEE (reference sequence). The V and J ends lost 4 bases and 3 bases respectively, with 17 bases between them. This CDR3 has 15 residues. CDR3 residues: CASSTEPGTFYEQYF. CDR3 sequence (DNA): TGTGCCAGCAGCACTGAGCCCGGGACTTTCTACGAGCAGTACTTC.